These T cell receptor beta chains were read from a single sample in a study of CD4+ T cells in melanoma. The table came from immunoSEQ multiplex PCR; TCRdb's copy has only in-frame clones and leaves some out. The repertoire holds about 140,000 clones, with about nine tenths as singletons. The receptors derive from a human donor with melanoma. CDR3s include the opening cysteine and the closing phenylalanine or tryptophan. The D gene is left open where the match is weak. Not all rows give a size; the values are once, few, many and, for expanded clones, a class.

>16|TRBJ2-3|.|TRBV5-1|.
CASSLAVKTSTDTQYF
TGCGCCAGCAGCTTGGCCGTAAAGACTAGCACAGATACGCAGTATTTT
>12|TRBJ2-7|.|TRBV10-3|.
CAIRGTGYEQYF
TGTGCCATCAGGGGGACGGGCTACGAGCAGTACTTC
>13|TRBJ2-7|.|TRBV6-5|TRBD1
CATFRTGLYEQYF
TGTGCCACCTTCCGGACAGGGCTCTACGAGCAGTACTTC
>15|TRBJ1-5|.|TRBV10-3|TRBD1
CAISGGQSSNQPQHF
TGTGCCATCAGTGGGGGACAGTCGTCCAATCAGCCCCAGCATTTT
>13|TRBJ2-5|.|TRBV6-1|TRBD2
CASRLAGVETQYF
TGTGCCAGCAGACTAGCGGGGGTAGAGACCCAGTACTTC
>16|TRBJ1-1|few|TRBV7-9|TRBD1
CASSLKGQGLGTEAFF
TGTGCCAGCAGCTTAAAGGGACAGGGGTTGGGCACTGAAGCTTTCTTT
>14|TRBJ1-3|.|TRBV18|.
CASSRDRSGNTIYF
TGTGCCAGCTCCCGGGACCGCTCTGGAAACACCATATATTTT
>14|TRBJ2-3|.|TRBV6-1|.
CASNTGDATDTQYF
TGTGCCAGCAACACGGGGGACGCCACAGATACGCAGTATTTT
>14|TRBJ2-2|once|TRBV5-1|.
CASSLVGGSRELFF
TGCGCCAGCAGCTTGGTGGGGGGTTCCCGGGAGCTGTTTTTT
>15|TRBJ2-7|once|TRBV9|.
CASSVAPGQTYEQYF
TGTGCCAGCAGCGTAGCCCCCGGACAGACCTACGAGCAGTACTTC
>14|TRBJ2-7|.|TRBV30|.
CAWSVGTPGNRQYF
TGTGCCTGGAGTGTGGGGACACCAGGGAACCGGCAGTACTTC
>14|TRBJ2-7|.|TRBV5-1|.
CASSLGWGSYEQYF
TGCGCCAGCAGCTTGGGGTGGGGTAGCTACGAGCAGTACTTC
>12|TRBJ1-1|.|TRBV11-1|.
CASSPQFGGAFF
TGTGCCAGCAGCCCACAATTTGGGGGAGCTTTCTTT
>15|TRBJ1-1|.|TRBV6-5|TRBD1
CASSYTGGMNTEAFF
TGTGCCAGCAGTTACACAGGGGGGATGAACACTGAAGCTTTCTTT
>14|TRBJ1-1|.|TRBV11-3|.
CASSLAGWNTEAFF
TGTGCCAGCAGCTTAGCAGGGTGGAACACTGAAGCTTTCTTT
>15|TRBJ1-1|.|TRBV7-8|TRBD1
CASSPQGLMNTEAFF
TGTGCCAGCAGCCCACAGGGGTTAATGAACACTGAAGCTTTCTTT
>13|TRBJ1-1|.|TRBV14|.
CASSQVAGTGAFF
TGTGCCAGCAGCCAAGTCGCGGGAACTGGGGCTTTCTTT
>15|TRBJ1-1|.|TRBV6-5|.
CASSYSGERGTEAFF
TGTGCCAGCAGTTATAGCGGGGAGCGGGGCACTGAAGCTTTCTTT
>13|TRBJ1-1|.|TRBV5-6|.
CASSLKRDTEAFF
TGTGCCAGCAGCTTGAAGAGGGACACTGAAGCTTTCTTT